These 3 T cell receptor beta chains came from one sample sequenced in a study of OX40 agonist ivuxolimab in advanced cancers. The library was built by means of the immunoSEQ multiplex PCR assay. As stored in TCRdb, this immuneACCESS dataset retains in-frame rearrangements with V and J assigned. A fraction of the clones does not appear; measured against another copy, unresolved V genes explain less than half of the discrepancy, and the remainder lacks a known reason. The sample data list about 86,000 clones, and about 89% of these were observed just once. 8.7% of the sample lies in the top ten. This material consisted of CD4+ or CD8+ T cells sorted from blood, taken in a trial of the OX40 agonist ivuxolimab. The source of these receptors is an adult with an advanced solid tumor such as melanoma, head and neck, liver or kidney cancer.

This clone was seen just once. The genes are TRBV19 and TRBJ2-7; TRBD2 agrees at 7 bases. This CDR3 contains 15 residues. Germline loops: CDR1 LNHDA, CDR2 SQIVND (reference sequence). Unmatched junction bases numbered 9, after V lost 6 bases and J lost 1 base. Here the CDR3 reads CASSPGASGSYEQYF. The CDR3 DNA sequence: TGTGCCAGTAGCCCCGGGGCTAGCGGATCCTACGAGCAGTACTTC.

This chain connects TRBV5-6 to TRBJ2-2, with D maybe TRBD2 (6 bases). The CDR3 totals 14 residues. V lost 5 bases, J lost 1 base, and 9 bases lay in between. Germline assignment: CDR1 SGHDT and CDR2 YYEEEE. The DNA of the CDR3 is TGTGCCAGCAGAACGGGAGTGAACACCGGGGAGCTGTTTTTT. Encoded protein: CASRTGVNTGELFF.

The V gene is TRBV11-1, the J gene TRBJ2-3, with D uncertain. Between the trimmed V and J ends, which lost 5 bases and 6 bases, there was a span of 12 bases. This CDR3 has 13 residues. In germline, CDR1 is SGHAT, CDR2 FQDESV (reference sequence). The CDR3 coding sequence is TGTGCCAGCAGCACCGAACCCCCGGATACGCAGTATTTT. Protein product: CASSTEPPDTQYF.